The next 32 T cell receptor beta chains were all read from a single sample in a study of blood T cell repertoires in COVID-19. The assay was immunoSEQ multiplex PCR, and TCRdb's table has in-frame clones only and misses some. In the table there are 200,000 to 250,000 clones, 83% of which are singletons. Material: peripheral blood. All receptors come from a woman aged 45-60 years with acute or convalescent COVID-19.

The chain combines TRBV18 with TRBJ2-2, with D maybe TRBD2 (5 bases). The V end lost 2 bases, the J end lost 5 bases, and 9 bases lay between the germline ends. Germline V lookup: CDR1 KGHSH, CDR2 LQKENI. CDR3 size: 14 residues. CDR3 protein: CASSPSGGTGELFF. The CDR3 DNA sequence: TGTGCCAGCTCACCAAGCGGAGGAACCGGGGAGCTGTTTTTT.

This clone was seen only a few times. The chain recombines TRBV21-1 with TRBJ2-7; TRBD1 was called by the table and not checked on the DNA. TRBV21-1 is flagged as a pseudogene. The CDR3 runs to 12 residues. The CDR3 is CASSNGGNEQYF. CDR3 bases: TGTGCCAGCAGCAATGGGGGCAACGAGCAGTACTTC.

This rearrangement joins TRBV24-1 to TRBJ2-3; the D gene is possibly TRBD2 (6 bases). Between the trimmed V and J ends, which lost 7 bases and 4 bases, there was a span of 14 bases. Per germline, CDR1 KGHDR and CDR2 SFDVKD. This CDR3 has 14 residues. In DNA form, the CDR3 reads TGTGCCACCAGAGGATCCGGGGGACCAGATACGCAGTATTTT. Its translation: CATRGSGGPDTQYF.

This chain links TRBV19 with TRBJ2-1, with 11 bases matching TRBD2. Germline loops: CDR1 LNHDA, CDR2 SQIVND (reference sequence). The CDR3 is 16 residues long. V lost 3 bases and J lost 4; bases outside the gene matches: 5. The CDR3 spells CASSMILAGGYNEQFF. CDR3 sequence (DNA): TGTGCCAGTAGTATGATCCTAGCGGGGGGATACAATGAGCAGTTCTTC.

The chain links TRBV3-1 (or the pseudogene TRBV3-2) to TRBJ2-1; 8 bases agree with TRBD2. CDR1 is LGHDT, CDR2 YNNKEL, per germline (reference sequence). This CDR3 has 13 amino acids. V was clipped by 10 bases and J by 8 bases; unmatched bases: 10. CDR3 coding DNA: TGTGCCATCTCGGGGGGGCACTTCCATGAGCAGTTCTTC. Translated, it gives CAISGGHFHEQFF.

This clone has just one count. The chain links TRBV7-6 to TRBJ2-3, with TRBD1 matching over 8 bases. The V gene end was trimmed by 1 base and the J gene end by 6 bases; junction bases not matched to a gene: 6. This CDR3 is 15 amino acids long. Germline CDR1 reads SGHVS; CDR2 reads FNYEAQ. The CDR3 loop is CASSLGQGRWDTQYF. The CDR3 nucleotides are TGTGCCAGCAGCTTAGGACAGGGGAGATGGGATACGCAGTATTTT.

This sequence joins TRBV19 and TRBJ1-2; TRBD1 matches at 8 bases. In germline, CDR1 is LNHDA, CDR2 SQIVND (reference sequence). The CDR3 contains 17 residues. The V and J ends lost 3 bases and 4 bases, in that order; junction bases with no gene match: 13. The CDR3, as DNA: TGTGCCAGTAGTATTTCAGGGGGCGCAGGAGGGGTCTATGGCTACACCTTC. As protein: CASSISGGAGGVYGYTF.

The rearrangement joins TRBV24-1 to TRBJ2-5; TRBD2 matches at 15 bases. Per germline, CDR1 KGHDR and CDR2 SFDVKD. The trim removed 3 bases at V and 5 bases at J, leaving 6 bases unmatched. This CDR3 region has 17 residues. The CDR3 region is CATSDPWTSGRVETQYF. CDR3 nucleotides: TGTGCCACCAGTGATCCGTGGACTAGCGGGAGGGTTGAGACCCAGTACTTC.

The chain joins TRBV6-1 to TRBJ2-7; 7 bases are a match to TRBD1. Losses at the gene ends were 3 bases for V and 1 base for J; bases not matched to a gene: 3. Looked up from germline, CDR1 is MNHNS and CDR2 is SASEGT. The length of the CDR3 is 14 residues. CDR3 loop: CASSEQGESYEQYF. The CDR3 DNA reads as TGTGCCAGCAGTGAGCAGGGGGAGTCCTACGAGCAGTACTTC.

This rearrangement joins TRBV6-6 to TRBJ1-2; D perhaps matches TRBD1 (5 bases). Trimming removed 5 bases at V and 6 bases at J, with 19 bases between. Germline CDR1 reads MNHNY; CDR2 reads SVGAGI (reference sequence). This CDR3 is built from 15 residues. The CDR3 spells CASSTGGLGRHGYTF. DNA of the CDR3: TGTGCCAGCAGTACCGGGGGATTGGGTCGACATGGCTACACCTTC.

CDR3 sequence reads: CASSDRTSGGYNEQFF. The CDR3 bases are TGTGCCAGTAGTGATAGGACTAGCGGGGGGTACAATGAGCAGTTCTTC. The chain carries TRBV19 and TRBJ2-1; TRBD2 agrees at 14 bases. Trimming at V came to 5 bases and at J to 4 bases, leaving 4 bases not matched to a gene. The germline CDR1 and CDR2 sequences are LNHDA and SQIVND (reference sequence). This CDR3 comprises 16 residues.

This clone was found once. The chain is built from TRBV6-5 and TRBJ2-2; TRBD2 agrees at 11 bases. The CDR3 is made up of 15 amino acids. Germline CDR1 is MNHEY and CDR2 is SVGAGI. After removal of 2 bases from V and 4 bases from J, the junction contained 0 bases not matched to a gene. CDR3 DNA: TGTGCCAGCAGTTACGGGACTAGCGGCACCGGGGAGCTGTTTTTT. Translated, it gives CASSYGTSGTGELFF.

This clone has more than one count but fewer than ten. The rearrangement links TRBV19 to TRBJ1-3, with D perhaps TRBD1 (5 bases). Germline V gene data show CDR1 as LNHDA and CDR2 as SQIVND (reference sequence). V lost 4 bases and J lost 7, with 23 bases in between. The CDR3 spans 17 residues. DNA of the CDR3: TGTGCCAGTAGTAGGATCACAGGAAGCACTCTTGGGAACACCATATATTTT. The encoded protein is CASSRITGSTLGNTIYF. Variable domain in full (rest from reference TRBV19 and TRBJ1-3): DGGITQSPKYLFRKEGQNVTLSCEQNLNHDAMYWYRQDPGQGLRLIYYSQIVNDFQKGDIAEGYSVSREKKESFPLTVTSAQKNPTAFYLCASSRITGSTLGNTIYFGEGSWLTVV.

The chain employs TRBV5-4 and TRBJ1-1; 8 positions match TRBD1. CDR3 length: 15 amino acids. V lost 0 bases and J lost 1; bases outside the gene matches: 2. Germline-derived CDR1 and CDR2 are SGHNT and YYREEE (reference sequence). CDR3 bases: TGTGCCAGCAGCTTGGGCGGGACAGGGAACACTGAAGCTTTCTTT. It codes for CASSLGGTGNTEAFF.

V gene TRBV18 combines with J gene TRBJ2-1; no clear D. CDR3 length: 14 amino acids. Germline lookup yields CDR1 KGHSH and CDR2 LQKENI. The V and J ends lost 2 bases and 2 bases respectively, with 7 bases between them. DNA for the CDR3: TGTGCCAGCTCACCAATACAGACCTACAATGAGCAGTTCTTC. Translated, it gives CASSPIQTYNEQFF.

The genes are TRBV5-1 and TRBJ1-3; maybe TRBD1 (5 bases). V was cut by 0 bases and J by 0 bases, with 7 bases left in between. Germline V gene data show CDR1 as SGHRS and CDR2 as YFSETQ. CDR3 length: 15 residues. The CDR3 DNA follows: TGCGCCAGCAGCTTGGGGGGCTCCTCTGGAAACACCATATATTTT. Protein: CASSLGGSSGNTIYF.

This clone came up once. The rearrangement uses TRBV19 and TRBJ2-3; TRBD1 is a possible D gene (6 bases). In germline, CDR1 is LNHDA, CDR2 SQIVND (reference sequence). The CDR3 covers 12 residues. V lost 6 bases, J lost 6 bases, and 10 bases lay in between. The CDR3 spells CASSNRADTQYF. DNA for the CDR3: TGTGCCAGTAGCAACAGGGCGGATACGCAGTATTTT.

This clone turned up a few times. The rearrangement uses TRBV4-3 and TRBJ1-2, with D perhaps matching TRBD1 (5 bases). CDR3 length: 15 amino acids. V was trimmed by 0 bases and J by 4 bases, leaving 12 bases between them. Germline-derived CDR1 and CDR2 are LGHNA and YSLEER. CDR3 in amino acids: CASSQDSWQGYGYTF. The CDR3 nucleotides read TGCGCCAGCAGCCAAGATTCGTGGCAGGGCTATGGCTACACCTTC.

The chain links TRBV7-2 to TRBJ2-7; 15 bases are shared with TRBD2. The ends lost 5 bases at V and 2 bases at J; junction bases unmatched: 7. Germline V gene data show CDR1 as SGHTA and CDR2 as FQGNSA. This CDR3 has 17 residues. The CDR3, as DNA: TGTGCCAGCAGCGACACGCGGACTAGCGGGGGGGCCTACGAGCAGTACTTC. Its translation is CASSDTRTSGGAYEQYF.

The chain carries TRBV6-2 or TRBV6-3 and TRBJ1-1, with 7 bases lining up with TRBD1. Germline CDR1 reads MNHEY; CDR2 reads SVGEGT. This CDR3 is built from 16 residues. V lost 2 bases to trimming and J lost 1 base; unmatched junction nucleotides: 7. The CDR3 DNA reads TGTGCCAGCAGTTACCCGACAGGGCCCCAGAACACTGAAGCTTTCTTT. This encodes CASSYPTGPQNTEAFF.

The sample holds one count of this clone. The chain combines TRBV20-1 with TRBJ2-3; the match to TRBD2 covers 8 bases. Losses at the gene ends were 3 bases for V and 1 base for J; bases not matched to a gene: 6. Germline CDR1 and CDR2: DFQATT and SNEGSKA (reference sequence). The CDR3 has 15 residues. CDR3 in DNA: TGCAGTGCTAGTCCCACTAGCGGACGCACAGATACGCAGTATTTT. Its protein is CSASPTSGRTDTQYF.

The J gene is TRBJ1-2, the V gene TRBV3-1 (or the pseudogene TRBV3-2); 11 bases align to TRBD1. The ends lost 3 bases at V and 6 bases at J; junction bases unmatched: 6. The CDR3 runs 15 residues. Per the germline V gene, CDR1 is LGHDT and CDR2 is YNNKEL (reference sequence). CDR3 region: CASSHLDRGLNGYTF. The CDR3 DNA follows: TGTGCCAGCAGCCACCTGGACAGGGGGCTGAATGGCTACACCTTC.

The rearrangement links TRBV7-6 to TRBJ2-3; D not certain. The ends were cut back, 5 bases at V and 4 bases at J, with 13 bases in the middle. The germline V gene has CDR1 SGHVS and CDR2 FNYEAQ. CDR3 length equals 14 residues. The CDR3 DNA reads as TGTGCCAGCAGCCGACTTAGCTCGGCAGATACGCAGTATTTT. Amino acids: CASSRLSSADTQYF.

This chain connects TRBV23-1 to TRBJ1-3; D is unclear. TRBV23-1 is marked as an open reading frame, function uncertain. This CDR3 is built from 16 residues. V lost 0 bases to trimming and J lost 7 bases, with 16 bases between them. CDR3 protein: CASSQSSWEVGNTIYF. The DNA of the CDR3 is TGCGCCAGCAGTCAATCGAGTTGGGAGGTGGGGAACACCATATATTTT.

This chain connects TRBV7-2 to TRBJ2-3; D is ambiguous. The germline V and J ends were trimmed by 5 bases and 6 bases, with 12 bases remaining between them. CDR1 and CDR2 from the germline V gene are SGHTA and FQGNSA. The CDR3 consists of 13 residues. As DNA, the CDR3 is TGTGCCAGCAGCCTACCGGGTCGCGATACGCAGTATTTT. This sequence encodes CASSLPGRDTQYF.

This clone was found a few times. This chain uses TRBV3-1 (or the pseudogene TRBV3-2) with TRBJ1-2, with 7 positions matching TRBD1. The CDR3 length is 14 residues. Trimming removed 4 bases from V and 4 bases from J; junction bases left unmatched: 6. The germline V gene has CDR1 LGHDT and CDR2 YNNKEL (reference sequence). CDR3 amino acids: CASSPTGTVYGYTF. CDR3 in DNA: TGTGCCAGCAGCCCGACCGGGACAGTCTATGGCTACACCTTC.

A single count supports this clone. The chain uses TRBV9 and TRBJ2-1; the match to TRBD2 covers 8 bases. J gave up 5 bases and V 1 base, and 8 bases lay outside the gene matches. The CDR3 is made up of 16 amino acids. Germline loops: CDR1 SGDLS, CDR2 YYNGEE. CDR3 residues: CASSVYPGGADNEQFF. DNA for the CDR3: TGTGCCAGCAGCGTATATCCCGGGGGGGCTGACAATGAGCAGTTCTTC.

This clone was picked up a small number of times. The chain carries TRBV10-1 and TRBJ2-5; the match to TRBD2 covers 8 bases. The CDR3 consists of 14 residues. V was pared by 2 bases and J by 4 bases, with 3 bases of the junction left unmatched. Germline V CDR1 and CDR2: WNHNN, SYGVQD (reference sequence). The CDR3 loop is CASSESGGSETQYF. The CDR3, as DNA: TGCGCCAGCAGTGAGAGCGGGGGCTCAGAGACCCAGTACTTC.

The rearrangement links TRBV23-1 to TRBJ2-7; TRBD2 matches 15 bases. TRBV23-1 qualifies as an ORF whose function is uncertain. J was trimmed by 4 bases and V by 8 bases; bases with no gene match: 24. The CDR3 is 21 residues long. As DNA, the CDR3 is TGCGCCAGCCCTCGGCGGCCGGGACTAGCGGGAGGCCCAAACAATAAATACGAGCAGTACTTC. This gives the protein CASPRRPGLAGGPNNKYEQYF.

The CDR3 loop is CASSIDRTTEAFF. CDR3 sequence (DNA): TGTGCCAGCAGTATCGACAGGACCACTGAAGCTTTCTTT. The chain couples TRBV6-2 or TRBV6-3 to TRBJ1-1; a weak D match, TRBD1 (6 bases). CDR1 MNHEY and CDR2 SVGEGT come from the germline V gene. With 5 bases removed from V and 4 bases from J, the gap between germline ends came to 11 bases. The CDR3 runs to 13 residues.

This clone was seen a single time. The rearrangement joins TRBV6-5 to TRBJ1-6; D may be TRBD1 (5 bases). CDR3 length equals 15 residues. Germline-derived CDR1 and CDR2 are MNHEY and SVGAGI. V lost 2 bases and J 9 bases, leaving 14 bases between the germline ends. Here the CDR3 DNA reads TGTGCCAGCAGTTACGACGGGGGAACTGGTTCACCCCTCCACTTT. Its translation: CASSYDGGTGSPLHF.

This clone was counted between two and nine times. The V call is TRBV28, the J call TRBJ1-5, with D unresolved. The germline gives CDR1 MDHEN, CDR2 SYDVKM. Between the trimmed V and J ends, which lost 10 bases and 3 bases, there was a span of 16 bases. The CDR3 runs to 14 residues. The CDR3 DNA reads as TGTGCCAACCGGAGAGACGGAGACAATCAGCCCCAGCATTTT. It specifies CANRRDGDNQPQHF.